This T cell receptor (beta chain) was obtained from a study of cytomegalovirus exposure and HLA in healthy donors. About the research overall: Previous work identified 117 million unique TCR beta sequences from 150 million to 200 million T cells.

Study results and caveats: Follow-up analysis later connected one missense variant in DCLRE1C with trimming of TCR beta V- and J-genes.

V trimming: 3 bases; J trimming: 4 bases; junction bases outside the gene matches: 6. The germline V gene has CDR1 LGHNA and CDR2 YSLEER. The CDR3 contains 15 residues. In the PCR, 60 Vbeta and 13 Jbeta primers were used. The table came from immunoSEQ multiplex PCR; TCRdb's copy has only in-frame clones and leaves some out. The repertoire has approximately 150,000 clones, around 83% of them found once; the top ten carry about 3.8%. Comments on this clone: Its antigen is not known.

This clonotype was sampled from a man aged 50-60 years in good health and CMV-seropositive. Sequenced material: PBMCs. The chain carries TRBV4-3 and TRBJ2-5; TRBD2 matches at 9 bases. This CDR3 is CASSQAGGPGETQYF. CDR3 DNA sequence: TGCGCCAGCAGCCAGGCGGGGGGGCCAGGAGAGACCCAGTACTTC.